The clone carrying this T cell receptor (beta chain) was found many times. This sample was taken from a study of patients and donors after allogeneic stem cell transplantation. The CDR3 has 13 amino acids. V shed 3 bases and J 4 bases; nucleotides not matched to a gene: 2. Germline CDR1 reads SGHTA; CDR2 reads FQGNSA. TCRdb re-called the RT-PCR reads through MiXCR, storing one row per CDR3 protein. The table includes 90,000 to 130,000 distinct CDR3 sequences, around 35% detected once. V gene TRBV7-2 combines with J gene TRBJ1-2, with TRBD1 matching over 7 bases. The specimen sequenced was blood, either unsorted or a sorted T cell fraction (not recorded which). The receptor was isolated from a human donor who was either an allogeneic HSCT recipient or a stem cell or donor lymphocyte infusion donor (not recorded which). It is not recorded whose cells these are; they may come from a transplant donor. This chain's CDR3 is CASSLGQFYGYTF. The CDR3 coding sequence is TGTGCCAGCAGCTTGGGACAGTTCTATGGCTACACCTTC.